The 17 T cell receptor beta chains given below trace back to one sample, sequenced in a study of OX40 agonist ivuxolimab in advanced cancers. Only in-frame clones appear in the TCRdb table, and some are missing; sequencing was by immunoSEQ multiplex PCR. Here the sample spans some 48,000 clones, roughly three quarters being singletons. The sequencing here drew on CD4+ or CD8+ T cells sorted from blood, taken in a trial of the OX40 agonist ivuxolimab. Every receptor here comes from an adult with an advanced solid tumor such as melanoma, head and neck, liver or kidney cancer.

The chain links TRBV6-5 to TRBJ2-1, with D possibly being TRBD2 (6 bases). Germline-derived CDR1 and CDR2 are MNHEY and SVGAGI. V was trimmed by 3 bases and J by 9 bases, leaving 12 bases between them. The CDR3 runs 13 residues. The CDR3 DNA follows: TGTGCCAGCAGTTATTATCCGGGAGCTGAGCAGTTCTTC. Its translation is CASSYYPGAEQFF.

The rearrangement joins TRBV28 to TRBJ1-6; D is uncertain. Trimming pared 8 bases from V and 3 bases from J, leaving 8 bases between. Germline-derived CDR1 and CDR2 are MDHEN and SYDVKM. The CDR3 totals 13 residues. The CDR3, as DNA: TGTGCCAGCCAGGCTCTCTATAATTCACCCCTCCACTTT. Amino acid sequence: CASQALYNSPLHF.

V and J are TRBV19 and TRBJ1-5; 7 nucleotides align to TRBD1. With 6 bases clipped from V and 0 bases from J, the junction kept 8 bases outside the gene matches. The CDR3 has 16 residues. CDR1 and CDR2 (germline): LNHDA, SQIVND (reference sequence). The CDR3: CASRGTALISNQPQHF. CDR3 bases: TGTGCCAGTAGAGGGACAGCTTTAATTAGCAATCAGCCCCAGCATTTT.

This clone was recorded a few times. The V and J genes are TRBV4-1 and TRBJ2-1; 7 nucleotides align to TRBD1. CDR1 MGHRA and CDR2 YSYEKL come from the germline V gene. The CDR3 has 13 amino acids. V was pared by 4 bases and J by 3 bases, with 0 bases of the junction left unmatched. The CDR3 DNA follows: TGCGCCAGCAGCCGGGACAGCTACAATGAGCAGTTCTTC. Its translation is CASSRDSYNEQFF.

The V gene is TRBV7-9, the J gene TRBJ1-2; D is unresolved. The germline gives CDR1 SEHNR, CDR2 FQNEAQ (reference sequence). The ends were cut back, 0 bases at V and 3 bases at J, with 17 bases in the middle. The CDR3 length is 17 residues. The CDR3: CASSLAMLGNPYYGYTF. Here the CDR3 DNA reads TGTGCCAGCAGCTTAGCTATGCTCGGAAATCCGTACTATGGCTACACCTTC.

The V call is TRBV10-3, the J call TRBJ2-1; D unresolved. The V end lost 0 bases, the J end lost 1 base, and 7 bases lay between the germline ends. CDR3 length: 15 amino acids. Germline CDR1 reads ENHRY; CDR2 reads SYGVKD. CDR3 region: CAISESQKSYNEQFF. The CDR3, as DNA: TGTGCCATCAGTGAGTCACAAAAATCCTACAATGAGCAGTTCTTC.

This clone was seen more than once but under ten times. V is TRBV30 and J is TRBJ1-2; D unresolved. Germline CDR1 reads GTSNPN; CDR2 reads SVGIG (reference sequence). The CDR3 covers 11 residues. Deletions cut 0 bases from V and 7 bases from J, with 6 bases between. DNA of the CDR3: TGTGCCTGGAGTGTATTTTTTGGCTACACCTTC. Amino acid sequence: CAWSVFFGYTF.

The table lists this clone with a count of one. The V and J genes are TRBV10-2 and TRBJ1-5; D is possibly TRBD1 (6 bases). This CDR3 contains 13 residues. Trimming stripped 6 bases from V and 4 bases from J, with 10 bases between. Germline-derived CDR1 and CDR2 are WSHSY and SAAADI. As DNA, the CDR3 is TGCGCCAGCAGCTTGGACAGTAATCAGCCCCAGCATTTT. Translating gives CASSLDSNQPQHF.

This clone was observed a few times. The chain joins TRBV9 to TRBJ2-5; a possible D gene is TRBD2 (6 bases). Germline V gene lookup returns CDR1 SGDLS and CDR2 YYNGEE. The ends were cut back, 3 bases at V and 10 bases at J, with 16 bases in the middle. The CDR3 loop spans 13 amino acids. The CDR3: CASSADGWGDQYF. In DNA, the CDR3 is TGTGCCAGCAGCGCTGATGGGTGGGGGGACCAGTACTTC. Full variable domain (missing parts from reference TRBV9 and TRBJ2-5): DSGVTQTPKHLITATGQRVTLRCSPRSGDLSVYWYQQSLDQGLQFLIQYYNGEERAKGNILERFSAQQFPDLHSELNLSSLELGDSALYFCASSADGWGDQYFGPGTRLLVL.

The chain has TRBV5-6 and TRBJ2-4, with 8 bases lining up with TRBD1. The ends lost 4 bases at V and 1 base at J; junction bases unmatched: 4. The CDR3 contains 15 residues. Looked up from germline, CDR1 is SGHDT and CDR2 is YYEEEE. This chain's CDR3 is CASSQTGAAKNIQYF. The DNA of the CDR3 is TGTGCCAGCAGCCAGACAGGGGCCGCCAAAAACATTCAGTACTTC.

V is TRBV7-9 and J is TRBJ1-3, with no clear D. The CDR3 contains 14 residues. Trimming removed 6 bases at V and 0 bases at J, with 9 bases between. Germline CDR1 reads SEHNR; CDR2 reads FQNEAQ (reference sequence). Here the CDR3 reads CASRLGGSGNTIYF. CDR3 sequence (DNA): TGTGCCAGCAGGCTAGGCGGCTCTGGAAACACCATATATTTT.

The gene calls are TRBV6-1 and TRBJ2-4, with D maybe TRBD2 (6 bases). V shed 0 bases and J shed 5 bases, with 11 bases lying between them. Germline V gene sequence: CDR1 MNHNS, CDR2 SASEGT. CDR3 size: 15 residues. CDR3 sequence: CASSEAWGGENIQYF. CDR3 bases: TGTGCCAGCAGTGAAGCCTGGGGCGGGGAAAACATTCAGTACTTC.

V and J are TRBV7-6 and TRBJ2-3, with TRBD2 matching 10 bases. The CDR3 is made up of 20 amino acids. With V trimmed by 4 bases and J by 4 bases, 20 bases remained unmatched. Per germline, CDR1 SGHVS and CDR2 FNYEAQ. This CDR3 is CASSSLASTGTSAEADTQYF. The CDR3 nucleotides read TGTGCCAGCAGCTCCTTGGCCTCTACCGGGACTAGCGCAGAGGCAGATACGCAGTATTTT.

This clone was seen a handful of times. The CDR3 here is CAWSLENTEAFF. The CDR3 nucleotides are TGTGCCTGGAGTTTGGAAAACACTGAAGCTTTCTTT. This chain uses TRBV30 with TRBJ1-1; D is unresolved. The CDR3 has 12 residues. Germline loops: CDR1 GTSNPN, CDR2 SVGIG (reference sequence). V lost 2 bases and J lost 2, with 6 bases in between.

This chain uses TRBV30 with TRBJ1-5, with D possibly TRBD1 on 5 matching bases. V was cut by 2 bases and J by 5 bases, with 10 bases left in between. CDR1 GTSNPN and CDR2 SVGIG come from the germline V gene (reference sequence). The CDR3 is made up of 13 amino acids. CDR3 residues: CAWSRGGDQPQHF. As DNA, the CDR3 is TGTGCCTGGAGTCGGGGGGGGGATCAGCCCCAGCATTTT.

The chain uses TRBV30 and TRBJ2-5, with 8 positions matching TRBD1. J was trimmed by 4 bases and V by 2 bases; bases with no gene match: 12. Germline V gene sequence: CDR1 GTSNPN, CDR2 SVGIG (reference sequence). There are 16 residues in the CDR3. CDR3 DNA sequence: TGTGCCTGGAGTTCCGGACAGGGCCCTTTGAGAGAGACCCAGTACTTC. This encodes CAWSSGQGPLRETQYF.

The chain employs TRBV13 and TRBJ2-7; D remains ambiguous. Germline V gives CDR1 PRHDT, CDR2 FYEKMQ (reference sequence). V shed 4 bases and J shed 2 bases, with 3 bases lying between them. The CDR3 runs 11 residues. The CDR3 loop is CASSSPYEQYF. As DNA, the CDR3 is TGTGCCAGCAGCTCGCCCTACGAGCAGTACTTC.